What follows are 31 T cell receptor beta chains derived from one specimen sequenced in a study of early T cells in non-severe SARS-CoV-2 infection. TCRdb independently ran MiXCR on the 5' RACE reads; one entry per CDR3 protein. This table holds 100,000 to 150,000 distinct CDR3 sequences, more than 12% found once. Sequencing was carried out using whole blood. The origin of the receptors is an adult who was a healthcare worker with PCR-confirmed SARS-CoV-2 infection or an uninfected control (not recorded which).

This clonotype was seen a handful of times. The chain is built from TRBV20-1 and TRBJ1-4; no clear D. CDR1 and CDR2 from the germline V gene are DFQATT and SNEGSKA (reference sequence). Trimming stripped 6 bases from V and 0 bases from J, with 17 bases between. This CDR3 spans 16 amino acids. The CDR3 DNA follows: TGCAGTGCCTATCGGTCCTTCTCCGCAACTAATGAAAAACTGTTTTTT. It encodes CSAYRSFSATNEKLFF.

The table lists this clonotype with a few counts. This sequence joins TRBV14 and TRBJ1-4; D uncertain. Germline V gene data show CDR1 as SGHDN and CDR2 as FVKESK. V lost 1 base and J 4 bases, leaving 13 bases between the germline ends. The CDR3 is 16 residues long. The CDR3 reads CASSQVRGLDNEKLFF. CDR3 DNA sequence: TGTGCCAGCAGCCAAGTACGCGGACTGGATAATGAAAAACTGTTTTTT.

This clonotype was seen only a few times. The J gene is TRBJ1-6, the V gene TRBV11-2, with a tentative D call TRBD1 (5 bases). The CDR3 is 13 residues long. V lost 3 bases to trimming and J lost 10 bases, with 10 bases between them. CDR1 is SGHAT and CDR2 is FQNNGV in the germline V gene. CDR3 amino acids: CASSFGGGSPLHF. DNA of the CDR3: TGTGCCAGCAGCTTTGGGGGAGGCTCACCCCTCCACTTT.

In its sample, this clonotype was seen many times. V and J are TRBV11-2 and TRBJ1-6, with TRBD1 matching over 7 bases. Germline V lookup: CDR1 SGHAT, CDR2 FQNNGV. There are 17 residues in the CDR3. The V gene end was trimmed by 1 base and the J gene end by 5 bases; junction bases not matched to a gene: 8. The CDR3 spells CASSLVSAGTDNSPLHF. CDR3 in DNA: TGTGCCAGCAGCTTAGTAAGCGCTGGGACAGATAATTCACCCCTCCACTTT.

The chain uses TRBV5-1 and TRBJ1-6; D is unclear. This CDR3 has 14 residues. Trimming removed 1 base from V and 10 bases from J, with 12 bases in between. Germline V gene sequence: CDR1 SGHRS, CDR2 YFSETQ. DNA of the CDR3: TGCGCCAGCAGCTTGCAAGACTCGGGATCACCCCTCCACTTT. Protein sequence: CASSLQDSGSPLHF.

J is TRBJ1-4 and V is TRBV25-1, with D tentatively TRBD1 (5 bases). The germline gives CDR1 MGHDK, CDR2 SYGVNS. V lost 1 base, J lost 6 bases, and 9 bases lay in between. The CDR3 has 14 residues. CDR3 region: CASSESDTYEKLFF. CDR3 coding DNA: TGTGCCAGCAGTGAATCGGACACTTATGAAAAACTGTTTTTT.

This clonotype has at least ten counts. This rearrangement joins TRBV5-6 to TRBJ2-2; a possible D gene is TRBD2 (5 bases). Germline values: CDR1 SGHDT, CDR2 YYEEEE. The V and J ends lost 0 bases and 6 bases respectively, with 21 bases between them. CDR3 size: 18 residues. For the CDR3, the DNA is TGTGCCAGCAGCTTGGTTCGGGGTGGACGAGGTGAAGCCGGGGAGCTGTTTTTT. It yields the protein CASSLVRGGRGEAGELFF.

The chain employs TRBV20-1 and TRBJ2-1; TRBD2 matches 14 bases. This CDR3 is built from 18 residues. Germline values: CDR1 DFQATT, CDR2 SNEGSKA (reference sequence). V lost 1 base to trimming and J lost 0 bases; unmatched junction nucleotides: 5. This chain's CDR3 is CSARGTSGGSSSYNEQFF. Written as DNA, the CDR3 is TGCAGTGCTAGAGGGACTAGCGGGGGGTCAAGCTCCTACAATGAGCAGTTCTTC.

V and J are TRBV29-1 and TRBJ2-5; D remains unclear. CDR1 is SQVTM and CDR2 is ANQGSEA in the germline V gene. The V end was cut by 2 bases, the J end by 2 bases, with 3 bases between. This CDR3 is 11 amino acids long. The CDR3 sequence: CSVESQETQYF. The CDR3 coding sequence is TGCAGCGTTGAAAGTCAAGAGACCCAGTACTTC.

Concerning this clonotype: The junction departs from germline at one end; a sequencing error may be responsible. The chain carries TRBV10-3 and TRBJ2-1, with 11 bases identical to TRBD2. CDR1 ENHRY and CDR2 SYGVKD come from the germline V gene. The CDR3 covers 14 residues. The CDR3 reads CATSDGTSGNEQFF. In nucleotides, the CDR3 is TGTGCCACCAGTGACGGGACTAGCGGCAATGAGCAGTTCTTC.

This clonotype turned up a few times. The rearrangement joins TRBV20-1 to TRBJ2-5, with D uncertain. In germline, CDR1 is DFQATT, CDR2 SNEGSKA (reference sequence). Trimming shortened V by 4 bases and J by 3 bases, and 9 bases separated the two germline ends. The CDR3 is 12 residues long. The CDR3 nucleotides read TGCAGTGCTATTGGCGTCGAAGAGACCCAGTACTTC. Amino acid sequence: CSAIGVEETQYF.

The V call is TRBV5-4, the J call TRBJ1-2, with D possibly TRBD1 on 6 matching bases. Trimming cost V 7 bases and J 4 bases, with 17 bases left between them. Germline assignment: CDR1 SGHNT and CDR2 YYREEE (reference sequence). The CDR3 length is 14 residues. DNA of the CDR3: TGTGCCAGCTCTGACAGGTCAGGGGCCTATGGCTACACCTTC. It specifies CASSDRSGAYGYTF.

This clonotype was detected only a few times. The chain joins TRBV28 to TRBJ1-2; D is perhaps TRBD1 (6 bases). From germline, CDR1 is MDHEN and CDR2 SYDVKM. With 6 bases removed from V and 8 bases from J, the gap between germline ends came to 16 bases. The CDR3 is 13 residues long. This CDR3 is CASSLQGRGGYTF. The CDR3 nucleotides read TGTGCCAGCAGCTTACAGGGTCGAGGAGGCTACACCTTC.

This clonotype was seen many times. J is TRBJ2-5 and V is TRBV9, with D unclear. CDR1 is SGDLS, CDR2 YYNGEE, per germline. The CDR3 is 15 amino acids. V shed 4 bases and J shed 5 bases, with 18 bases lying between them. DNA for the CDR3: TGTGCCAGCAGCACCCAACCAAGTTTCCGGGAGACCCAGTACTTC. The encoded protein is CASSTQPSFRETQYF.

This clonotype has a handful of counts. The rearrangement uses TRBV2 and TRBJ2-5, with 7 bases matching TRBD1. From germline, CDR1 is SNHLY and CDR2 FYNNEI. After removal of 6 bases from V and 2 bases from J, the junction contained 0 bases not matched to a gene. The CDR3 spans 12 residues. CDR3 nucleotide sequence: TGTGCCAGCAGGGGACAGCAAGAGACCCAGTACTTC. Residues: CASRGQQETQYF.

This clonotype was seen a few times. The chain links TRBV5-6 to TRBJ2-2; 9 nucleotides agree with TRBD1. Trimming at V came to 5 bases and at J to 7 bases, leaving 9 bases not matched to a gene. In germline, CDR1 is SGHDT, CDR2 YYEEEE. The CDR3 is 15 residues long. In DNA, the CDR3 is TGTGCCAGCAGTCCGGCGGGACAGGGCCGCGGGGAGCTGTTTTTT. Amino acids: CASSPAGQGRGELFF. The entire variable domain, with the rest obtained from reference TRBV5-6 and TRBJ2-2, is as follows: DAGVTQSPTHLIKTRGQQVTLRCSPKSGHDTVSWYQQALGQGPQFIFQYYEEEERQRGNFPDRFSGHQFPNYSSELNVNALLLGDSALYLCASSPAGQGRGELFFGEGSRLTVL.

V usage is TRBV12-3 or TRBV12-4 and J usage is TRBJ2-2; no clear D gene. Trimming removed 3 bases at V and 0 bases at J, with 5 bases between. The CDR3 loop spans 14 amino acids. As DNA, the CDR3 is TGTGCCAGCAGTTTTGCCGCGAACACCGGGGAGCTGTTTTTT. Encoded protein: CASSFAANTGELFF.

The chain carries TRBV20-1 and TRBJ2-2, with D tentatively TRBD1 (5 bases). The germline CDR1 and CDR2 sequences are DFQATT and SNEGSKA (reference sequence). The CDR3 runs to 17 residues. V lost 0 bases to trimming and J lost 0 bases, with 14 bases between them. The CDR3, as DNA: TGCAGTGCTAGAGACTCTAAGGGGAACCCGAACACCGGGGAGCTGTTTTTT. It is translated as CSARDSKGNPNTGELFF.

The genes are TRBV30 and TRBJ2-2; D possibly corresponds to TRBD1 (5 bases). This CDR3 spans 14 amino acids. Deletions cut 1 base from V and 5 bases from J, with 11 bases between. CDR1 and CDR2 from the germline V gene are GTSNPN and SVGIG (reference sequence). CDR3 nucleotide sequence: TGTGCCTGGAGTGGACAGCTTCGGACCGGGGAGCTGTTTTTT. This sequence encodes CAWSGQLRTGELFF. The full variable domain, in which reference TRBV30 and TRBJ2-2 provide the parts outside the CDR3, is SQTIHQWPATLVQPVGSPLSLECTVEGTSNPNLYWYRQAAGRGLQLLFYSVGIGQISSEVPQNLSASRPQDRQFILSSKKLLLSDSGFYLCAWSGQLRTGELFFGEGSRLTVL.

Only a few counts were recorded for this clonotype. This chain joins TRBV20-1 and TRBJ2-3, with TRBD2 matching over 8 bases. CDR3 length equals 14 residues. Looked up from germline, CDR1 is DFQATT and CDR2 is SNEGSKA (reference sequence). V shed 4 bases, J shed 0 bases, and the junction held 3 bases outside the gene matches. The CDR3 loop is CSAIIAGSTDTQYF. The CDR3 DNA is TGCAGTGCTATTATAGCGGGGAGCACAGATACGCAGTATTTT.

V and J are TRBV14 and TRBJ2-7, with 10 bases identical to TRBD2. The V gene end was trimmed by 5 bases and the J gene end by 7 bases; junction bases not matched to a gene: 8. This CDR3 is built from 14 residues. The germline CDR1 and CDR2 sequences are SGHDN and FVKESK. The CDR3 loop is CASSALAGAGEQYF. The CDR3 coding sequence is TGTGCCAGCAGCGCCCTAGCGGGGGCGGGGGAGCAGTACTTC. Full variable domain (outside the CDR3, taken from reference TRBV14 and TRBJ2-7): EAGVTQFPSHSVIEKGQTVTLRCDPISGHDNLYWYRRVMGKEIKFLLHFVKESKQDESGMPNNRFLAERTGGTYSTLKVQPAELEDSGVYFCASSALAGAGEQYFGPGTRLTVT.

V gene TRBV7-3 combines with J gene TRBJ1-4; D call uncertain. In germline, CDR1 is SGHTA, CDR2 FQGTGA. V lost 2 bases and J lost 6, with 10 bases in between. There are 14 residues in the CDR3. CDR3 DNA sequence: TGTGCCAGCAGCTTACAGGCGCTAGATGAAAAACTGTTTTTT. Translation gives CASSLQALDEKLFF.

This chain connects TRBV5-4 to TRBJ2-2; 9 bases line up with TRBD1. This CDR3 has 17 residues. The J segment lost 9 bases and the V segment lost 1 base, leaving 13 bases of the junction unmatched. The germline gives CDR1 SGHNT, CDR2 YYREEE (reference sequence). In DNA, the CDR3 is TGTGCCAGCAGCTTGCCCGAGGGGACAGGGACTGGCCGGGAGCTGTTTTTT. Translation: CASSLPEGTGTGRELFF.

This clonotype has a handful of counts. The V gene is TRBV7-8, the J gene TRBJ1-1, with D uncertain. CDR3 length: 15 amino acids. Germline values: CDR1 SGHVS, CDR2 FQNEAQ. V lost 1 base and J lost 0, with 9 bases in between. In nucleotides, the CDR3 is TGTGCCAGCAGCTTAGATAGAAGAATGAACACTGAAGCTTTCTTT. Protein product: CASSLDRRMNTEAFF.

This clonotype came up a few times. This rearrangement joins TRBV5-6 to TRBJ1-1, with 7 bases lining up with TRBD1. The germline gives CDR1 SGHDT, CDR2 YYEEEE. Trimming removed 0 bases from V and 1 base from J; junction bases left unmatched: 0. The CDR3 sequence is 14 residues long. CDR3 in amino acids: CASSLDRGNTEAFF. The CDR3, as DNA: TGTGCCAGCAGCTTGGACAGGGGGAACACTGAAGCTTTCTTT.

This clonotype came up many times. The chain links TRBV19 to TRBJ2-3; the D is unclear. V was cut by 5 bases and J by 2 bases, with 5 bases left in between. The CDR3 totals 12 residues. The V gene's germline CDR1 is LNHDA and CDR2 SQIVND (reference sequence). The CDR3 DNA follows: TGTGCCAGTAGTTCGTACACAGATACGCAGTATTTT. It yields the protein CASSSYTDTQYF.

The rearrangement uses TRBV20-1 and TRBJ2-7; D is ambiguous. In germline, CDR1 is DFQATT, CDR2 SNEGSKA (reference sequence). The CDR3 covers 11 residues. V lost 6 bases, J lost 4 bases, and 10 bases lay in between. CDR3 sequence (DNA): TGCAGTGCGCCTCAGGATTACGAGCAGTACTTC. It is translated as CSAPQDYEQYF.

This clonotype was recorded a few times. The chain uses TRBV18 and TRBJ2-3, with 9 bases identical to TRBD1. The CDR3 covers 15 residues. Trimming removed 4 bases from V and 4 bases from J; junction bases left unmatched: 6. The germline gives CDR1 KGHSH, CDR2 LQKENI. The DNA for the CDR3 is TGTGCCAGCTCACGACAGGGGGTTTCGTCAGATACGCAGTATTTT. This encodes CASSRQGVSSDTQYF.

For the CDR3, the DNA is TGTGCCAGCAGCTCGGGACTAGCGGGCTACGAGCAGTACTTC. Amino acids: CASSSGLAGYEQYF. The chain is built from TRBV7-9 and TRBJ2-7; TRBD2 matches 12 bases. The germline CDR1 and CDR2 sequences are SEHNR and FQNEAQ (reference sequence). V shed 4 bases and J 3 bases; nucleotides not matched to a gene: 1. CDR3 length: 14 amino acids.

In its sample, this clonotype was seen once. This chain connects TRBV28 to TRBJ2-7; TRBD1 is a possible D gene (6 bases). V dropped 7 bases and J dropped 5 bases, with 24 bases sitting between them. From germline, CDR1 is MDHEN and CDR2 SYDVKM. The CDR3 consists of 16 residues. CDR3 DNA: TGTGCCAGCACCCATTCCTACGGTGGGGACATCCACGAGCAGTACTTC. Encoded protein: CASTHSYGGDIHEQYF.

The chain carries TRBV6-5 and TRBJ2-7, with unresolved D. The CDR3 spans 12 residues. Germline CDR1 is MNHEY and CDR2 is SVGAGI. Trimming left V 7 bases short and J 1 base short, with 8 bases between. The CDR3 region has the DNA TGTGCCAGCAAGGGCCTTTCCTACGAGCAGTACTTC. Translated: CASKGLSYEQYF.